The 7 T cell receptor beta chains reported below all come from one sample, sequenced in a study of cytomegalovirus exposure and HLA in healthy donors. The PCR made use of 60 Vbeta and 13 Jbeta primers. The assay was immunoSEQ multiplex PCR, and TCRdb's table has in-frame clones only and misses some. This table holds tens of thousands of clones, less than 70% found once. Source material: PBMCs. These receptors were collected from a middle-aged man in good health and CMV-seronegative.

The DNA for the CDR3 is TGTGCCAGCAGCTTAGGGACAGGGCCCCAAGAGACCCAGTACTTC. It yields the protein CASSLGTGPQETQYF. The V call is TRBV7-3, the J call TRBJ2-5, with 9 bases fitting TRBD1. The CDR3 sequence is 15 residues long. Germline assignment: CDR1 SGHTA and CDR2 FQGTGA. The V gene end was trimmed by 2 bases and the J gene end by 1 base; junction bases not matched to a gene: 2.

CDR3 nucleotide sequence: TGCGCCAGCAGCCCCGGGACAGGGGATATCTATGGCTACACCTTC. Amino acids: CASSPGTGDIYGYTF. The chain couples TRBV4-1 to TRBJ1-2, with 10 bases lining up with TRBD1. Germline CDR1 is MGHRA and CDR2 is YSYEKL. CDR3 length equals 15 residues. Germline trimming cut 4 bases from V and 4 bases from J; bases unmatched to any gene: 6.

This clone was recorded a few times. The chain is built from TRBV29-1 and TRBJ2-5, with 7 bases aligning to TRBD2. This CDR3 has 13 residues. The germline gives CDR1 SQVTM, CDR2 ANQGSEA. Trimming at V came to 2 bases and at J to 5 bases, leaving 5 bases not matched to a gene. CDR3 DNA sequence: TGCAGCGTTGAACGGGGGGTAGGGGAGACCCAGTACTTC. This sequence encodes CSVERGVGETQYF.

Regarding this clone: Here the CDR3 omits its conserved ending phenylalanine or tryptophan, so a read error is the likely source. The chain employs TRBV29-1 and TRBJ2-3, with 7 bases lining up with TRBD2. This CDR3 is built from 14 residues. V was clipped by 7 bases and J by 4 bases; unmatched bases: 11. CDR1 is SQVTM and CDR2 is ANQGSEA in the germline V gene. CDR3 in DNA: TGCAGCGCCCTCCGGGGGGTAAGGCCAGATACGCAGTATGTT. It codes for CSALRGVRPDTQYV.

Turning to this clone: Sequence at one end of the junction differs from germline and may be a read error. Here the CDR3 reads CATSQLSQGGETQYF. The CDR3 nucleotides read TGTGCCACCAGTCAACTATCACAGGGGGGAGAGACCCAGTACTTC. V gene TRBV27 combines with J gene TRBJ2-5; 8 bases are a match to TRBD1. The CDR3 loop spans 15 amino acids. Germline V lookup: CDR1 MNHEY, CDR2 SMNVEV (reference sequence).

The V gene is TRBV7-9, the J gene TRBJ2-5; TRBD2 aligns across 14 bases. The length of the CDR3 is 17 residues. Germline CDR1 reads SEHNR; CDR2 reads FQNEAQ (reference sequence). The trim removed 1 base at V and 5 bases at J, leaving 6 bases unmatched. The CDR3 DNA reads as TGTGCCAGCAGCTTAGGACTAGCGGGGGGGTCCAGGGAGACCCAGTACTTC. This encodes CASSLGLAGGSRETQYF.

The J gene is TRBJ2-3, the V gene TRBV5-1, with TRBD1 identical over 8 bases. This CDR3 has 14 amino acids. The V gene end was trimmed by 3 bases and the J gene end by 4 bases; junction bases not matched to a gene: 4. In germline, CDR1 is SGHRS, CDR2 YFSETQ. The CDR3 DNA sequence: TGCGCCAGCAGCTCGCAGGGGGCATCAGATACGCAGTATTTT. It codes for CASSSQGASDTQYF.